These 28 T cell receptor beta chains came from one sample sequenced in a study of blood T cell repertoires in COVID-19. TCRdb's copy holds only in-frame clones and misses some; the assay was immunoSEQ multiplex PCR. Altogether 400,000 to 500,000 clones are present, just over 85% being singletons, with the ten largest covering approximately 1.4%. Sequenced material: peripheral blood. Receptor source: a woman in her twenties or thirties with active or convalescent COVID-19.

In DNA form, the CDR3 reads TGTGCCAGCAGAGGAGTGGACCAGGGAGCTTTCTTT. It is translated as CASRGVDQGAFF. The V call is TRBV12-3 or TRBV12-4, the J call TRBJ1-1; D is possibly TRBD1 (5 bases). V was cut by 6 bases and J by 10 bases, with 15 bases left in between. The CDR3 has 12 residues.

The chain carries TRBV27 and TRBJ2-3; weak D call: TRBD2 (5 bases). CDR1 and CDR2 from the germline V gene are MNHEY and SMNVEV (reference sequence). V lost 8 bases and J lost 1, with 16 bases in between. The CDR3 consists of 15 residues. The CDR3 DNA follows: TGTGCCAGCTCCGAAGCGAGAGCGGGCACAGATACGCAGTATTTT. Protein: CASSEARAGTDTQYF.

The gene calls are TRBV15 and TRBJ2-3; 12 bases align to TRBD2. Germline CDR1 and CDR2: LNHNV and YYDKDF (reference sequence). V shed 1 base and J 6 bases; nucleotides not matched to a gene: 11. This CDR3 contains 18 residues. CDR3 bases: TGTGCCACCAGCAGAGCATGGACTAGCGGGGCATTAATCGATACGCAGTATTTT. Translation gives CATSRAWTSGALIDTQYF.

The V and J genes are TRBV7-8 and TRBJ1-1; 7 bases are a match to TRBD1. J lost 0 bases, V lost 5 bases, and 9 bases had no gene match. This CDR3 contains 16 residues. Germline CDR1 reads SGHVS; CDR2 reads FQNEAQ. CDR3 sequence (DNA): TGTGCCAGCAGCCCCAGAGGGGGCGGGATGAACACTGAAGCTTTCTTT. It is translated as CASSPRGGGMNTEAFF.

This clone was seen just once. The genes are TRBV18 and TRBJ2-7, with 14 bases identical to TRBD2. Germline CDR1 and CDR2: KGHSH and LQKENI. This CDR3 comprises 18 residues. After removal of 1 base from V and 7 bases from J, the junction contained 12 bases not matched to a gene. The DNA for the CDR3 is TGTGCCAGCTCACCACGGGTCACCGGGACTAGCGGGAGAAGTGAGCAGTACTTC. Its translation: CASSPRVTGTSGRSEQYF.

V and J are TRBV7-2 and TRBJ1-3; D perhaps matches TRBD1 (5 bases). Trimming stripped 1 base from V and 2 bases from J, with 12 bases between. The CDR3 is made up of 16 amino acids. Germline V gene data show CDR1 as SGHTA and CDR2 as FQGNSA. This CDR3 reads CASSLDYGAAGNTIYF. The CDR3 DNA reads as TGTGCCAGCAGCTTAGATTATGGGGCTGCTGGAAACACCATATATTTT. Together with reference TRBV7-2 and TRBJ1-3, the CDR3 gives the full variable domain: GAGVSQSPSNKVTEKGKDVELRCDPISGHTALYWYRQSLGQGLEFLIYFQGNSAPDKSGLPSDRFSAERTGGSVSTLTIQRTQQEDSAVYLCASSLDYGAAGNTIYFGEGSWLTVV.

V is TRBV7-2 and J is TRBJ1-4; perhaps TRBD1 as D (5 bases). This CDR3 has 15 amino acids. CDR1 is SGHTA, CDR2 FQGNSA, per germline. V was shortened by 3 bases and J by 3 bases, with 11 bases between the two germline ends. CDR3 in amino acids: CASSLPGLANEKLFF. CDR3 in DNA: TGTGCCAGCAGCTTGCCAGGGTTGGCTAATGAAAAACTGTTTTTT. Together with reference TRBV7-2 and TRBJ1-4, the CDR3 gives the full variable domain: GAGVSQSPSNKVTEKGKDVELRCDPISGHTALYWYRQSLGQGLEFLIYFQGNSAPDKSGLPSDRFSAERTGGSVSTLTIQRTQQEDSAVYLCASSLPGLANEKLFFGSGTQLSVL.

This clone has just a few counts. The J gene is TRBJ1-4, the V gene TRBV3-1 (or the pseudogene TRBV3-2); 10 positions match TRBD1. With 4 bases clipped from V and 10 bases from J, the junction kept 9 bases outside the gene matches. Germline V gene lookup returns CDR1 LGHDT and CDR2 YNNKEL (reference sequence). There are 15 residues in the CDR3. This CDR3 is CASSLAGTGEGKLFF. Written as DNA, the CDR3 is TGTGCCAGCAGCCTTGCCGGGACAGGGGAAGGAAAACTGTTTTTT.

The chain couples TRBV27 to TRBJ1-1; a possible D gene is TRBD1 (6 bases). V was clipped by 5 bases and J by 0 bases, with 10 bases between them. Germline assignment: CDR1 MNHEY and CDR2 SMNVEV (reference sequence). The CDR3 length is 14 residues. The CDR3 region has the DNA TGTGCCAGCAGTCTAGGGACACTGAACACTGAAGCTTTCTTT. Residues: CASSLGTLNTEAFF.

The chain couples TRBV5-1 to TRBJ2-7; a possible D gene is TRBD2 (6 bases). CDR1 and CDR2 (germline): SGHRS, YFSETQ. The CDR3 length is 15 residues. The V end lost 0 bases, the J end lost 1 base, and 11 bases lay between the germline ends. CDR3 bases: TGCGCCAGCAGCTTGGACGGGAGCTGGTCCTACGAGCAGTACTTC. Its protein is CASSLDGSWSYEQYF.

The chain couples TRBV7-9 to TRBJ2-3, with 14 bases fitting TRBD2. CDR3 length: 18 residues. V gave up 3 bases and J gave up 0 bases; unmatched junction bases: 5. Germline assignment: CDR1 SEHNR and CDR2 FQNEAQ (reference sequence). The CDR3 nucleotides are TGTGCCAGCAGCTTGTTGACTAGCGGGGGGGTTAGCACAGATACGCAGTATTTT. Protein: CASSLLTSGGVSTDTQYF. The full variable domain, in which reference TRBV7-9 and TRBJ2-3 provide the parts outside the CDR3, is DTGVSQNPRHKITKRGQNVTFRCDPISEHNRLYWYRQTLGQGPEFLTYFQNEAQLEKSRLLSDRFSAERPKGSFSTLEIQRTEQGDSAMYLCASSLLTSGGVSTDTQYFGPGTRLTVL.

This clone was detected only once. The chain employs TRBV9 and TRBJ1-2; weak D call: TRBD1 (6 bases). V gave up 10 bases and J gave up 4 bases, with 14 bases separating them. Germline CDR1 and CDR2: SGDLS and YYNGEE. This CDR3 has 12 amino acids. As DNA, the CDR3 is TGTGCCTCGGGGGGCGGGATCTATGGCTACACCTTC. Its translation: CASGGGIYGYTF.

As regards this clone: Other DNA sequences in this specimen translate into the identical CDR3. This sequence joins TRBV28 and TRBJ2-7; 7 bases are shared with TRBD1. The J segment lost 2 bases and the V segment lost 6 bases, leaving 1 base of the junction unmatched. CDR1 and CDR2 (germline): MDHEN, SYDVKM. CDR3 length: 12 amino acids. This CDR3 reads CASRDRAYEQYF. DNA of the CDR3: TGTGCCAGCAGAGACAGGGCCTACGAGCAGTACTTC.

The chain links TRBV29-1 to TRBJ2-1; 10 positions agree with TRBD2. The CDR3 totals 13 residues. Looked up from germline, CDR1 is SQVTM and CDR2 is ANQGSEA. V shed 8 bases and J 6 bases; nucleotides not matched to a gene: 7. This chain's CDR3 is CSHSGGGINEQFF. In nucleotides, the CDR3 is TGCAGCCACAGCGGGGGGGGGATCAATGAGCAGTTCTTC.

Here the CDR3 reads CASSRGASQGTEAFF. In DNA, the CDR3 is TGTGCCAGCAGCAGGGGCGCCTCCCAAGGCACTGAAGCTTTCTTT. The genes are TRBV6-5 and TRBJ1-1, with D possibly TRBD1 on 6 matching bases. This CDR3 contains 15 residues. V was trimmed by 6 bases and J by 4 bases, leaving 18 bases between them. The germline V gene encodes CDR1 MNHEY and CDR2 SVGAGI.

The genes are TRBV19 and TRBJ1-3; no clear D. V was cut by 7 bases and J by 1 base, with 11 bases left in between. Germline CDR1 reads LNHDA; CDR2 reads SQIVND (reference sequence). The CDR3 extends over 14 amino acids. The CDR3, as DNA: TGTGCCAGTATGAACGGTCTATCTGGAAACACCATATATTTT. Translated, it gives CASMNGLSGNTIYF.

The rearrangement joins TRBV7-9 to TRBJ2-1; 15 bases are a match to TRBD2. The germline CDR1 and CDR2 sequences are SEHNR and FQNEAQ (reference sequence). V lost 4 bases, J lost 1 base, and 5 bases stayed unmatched. The CDR3 totals 18 residues. The CDR3 nucleotides are TGTGCCAGCAGCTATTCGGGACTAGCGGGGGGTTCCTACAATGAGCAGTTCTTC. Protein sequence: CASSYSGLAGGSYNEQFF. The full variable domain, completed using reference TRBV7-9 and TRBJ2-1, is DTGVSQNPRHKITKRGQNVTFRCDPISEHNRLYWYRQTLGQGPEFLTYFQNEAQLEKSRLLSDRFSAERPKGSFSTLEIQRTEQGDSAMYLCASSYSGLAGGSYNEQFFGPGTRLTVL.

This sequence joins TRBV5-1 and TRBJ2-7; tentative D call: TRBD2 (6 bases). The CDR3 is made up of 15 amino acids. V was shortened by 5 bases and J by 7 bases, with 22 bases between the two germline ends. CDR1 and CDR2 (germline): SGHRS, YFSETQ. The CDR3 sequence is CASRSGGGLGLEQYF. Written as DNA, the CDR3 is TGCGCCAGCAGATCCGGTGGGGGACTGGGATTGGAGCAGTACTTC.

This chain joins TRBV5-5 and TRBJ1-6; D remains ambiguous. The CDR3 is made up of 15 amino acids. V lost 2 bases and J 0 bases, leaving 6 bases between the germline ends. Germline values: CDR1 SGHKS, CDR2 YYEKEE (reference sequence). CDR3: CASSFESSYNSPLHF. As DNA, the CDR3 is TGTGCCAGCAGCTTTGAGAGCTCCTATAATTCACCCCTCCACTTT.

As regards this clone: The identical CDR3 is also encoded by other nucleotide sequences in the sample. V gene TRBV5-1 combines with J gene TRBJ1-2, with D possibly TRBD1 on 5 matching bases. The CDR3 has 14 residues. Trimming pared 3 bases from V and 2 bases from J, leaving 11 bases between. From germline, CDR1 is SGHRS and CDR2 YFSETQ. CDR3 in amino acids: CASSSTGGNYGYTF. The CDR3 DNA reads as TGCGCCAGCAGCTCCACCGGGGGAAACTATGGCTACACCTTC.

The J gene is TRBJ1-1, the V gene TRBV7-9; D not certain. The CDR3 runs 14 residues. CDR1 SEHNR and CDR2 FQNEAQ come from the germline V gene (reference sequence). Trimming stripped 1 base from V and 7 bases from J, with 13 bases between. CDR3 sequence reads: CASSLGRTAGEAFF. For the CDR3, the DNA is TGTGCCAGCAGCTTAGGTCGCACAGCCGGTGAAGCTTTCTTT.

The CDR3 DNA reads as TGTGCCAGCAGTTATCTCCCAGGGGTCTATGGCTACACCTTC. Encoded protein: CASSYLPGVYGYTF. This sequence joins TRBV6-5 and TRBJ1-2; the D gene is possibly TRBD1 (6 bases). From germline, CDR1 is MNHEY and CDR2 SVGAGI. Between the trimmed V and J ends, which lost 3 bases and 4 bases, there was a span of 12 bases. The CDR3 spans 14 residues.

The chain employs TRBV5-5 and TRBJ2-1; the match to TRBD2 covers 14 bases. The CDR3 covers 15 residues. J was trimmed by 10 bases and V by 4 bases; bases with no gene match: 7. Per the germline V gene, CDR1 is SGHKS and CDR2 is YYEKEE (reference sequence). CDR3 DNA: TGTGCCAGCAGCCCCGGGACTAGCGGGAGTGAAGAGCAGTTCTTC. Translation: CASSPGTSGSEEQFF.

The gene calls are TRBV2 and TRBJ1-6; no definite D call. Germline-derived CDR1 and CDR2 are SNHLY and FYNNEI. The CDR3 consists of 14 residues. V was pared by 7 bases and J by 11 bases, with 18 bases between. CDR3 sequence: CASTLGNSLTPLHF. In DNA form, the CDR3 reads TGTGCCAGCACCCTCGGGAACAGCCTCACACCCCTCCACTTT.

This clone was seen a handful of times. J is TRBJ1-2 and V is TRBV14, with D unresolved. The germline V gene encodes CDR1 SGHDN and CDR2 FVKESK. V lost 1 base and J 0 bases, leaving 9 bases between the germline ends. This CDR3 is built from 15 residues. The CDR3 is CASSQGAKTNYGYTF. CDR3 coding DNA: TGTGCCAGCAGCCAAGGGGCAAAGACTAACTATGGCTACACCTTC.

The chain couples TRBV6-5 to TRBJ2-5, with D maybe TRBD1 (7 bases). V was pared by 7 bases and J by 2 bases, with 14 bases between. Per the germline V gene, CDR1 is MNHEY and CDR2 is SVGAGI. CDR3 length equals 14 residues. CDR3 sequence reads: CASKASGGQETQYF. DNA for the CDR3: TGTGCCAGCAAGGCCTCAGGGGGGCAAGAGACCCAGTACTTC.

This chain links TRBV4-2 with TRBJ2-5; 9 bases line up with TRBD2. The ends lost 1 base at V and 9 bases at J; junction bases unmatched: 6. CDR1 and CDR2 (germline): LGHNA, YNFKEQ. CDR3 length: 14 residues. For the CDR3, the DNA is TGTGCCAGCAGCCAAGGTGCGGGGGGGCCGGCCCAGTACTTC. Amino acid sequence: CASSQGAGGPAQYF.

J is TRBJ2-7 and V is TRBV7-2, with 7 bases that match TRBD1. The CDR3 totals 17 residues. With V trimmed by 1 base and J by 4 bases, 13 bases remained unmatched. Germline assignment: CDR1 SGHTA and CDR2 FQGNSA. The CDR3 DNA reads TGTGCCAGCAGCTTAGTGTCCCGGGACAGAATAGCGTACGAGCAGTACTTC. Protein sequence: CASSLVSRDRIAYEQYF.